The 10 T cell receptor beta chains listed next were all sequenced from one sample in a study of T-cell reconstitution after alpha-beta-depleted transplantation in children. During its preparation, the TCRbeta library received unique molecular identifiers. TCRdb processed the PCR reads anew with MiXCR; each CDR3 protein has one entry. The sample holds about 540,000 distinct CDR3 sequences, 25% to 30% seen once. Source: PBMCs, taken before TCRalphabeta/CD19-depleted stem cell transplant. The receptors derive from a boy under two years old with Wiskott-Aldrich syndrome, due to receive a stem cell transplant.

The table lists this clonotype with a few counts. The chain has TRBV5-1 and TRBJ1-1; D may be TRBD1 (5 bases). Germline CDR1 reads SGHRS; CDR2 reads YFSETQ. The CDR3 is made up of 15 amino acids. V was pared by 4 bases and J by 4 bases, with 17 bases between. The CDR3 sequence is CASSAQGWAGTEAFF. As DNA, the CDR3 is TGCGCCAGCAGCGCTCAGGGATGGGCAGGCACTGAAGCTTTCTTT. Together with reference TRBV5-1 and TRBJ1-1, the CDR3 gives the full variable domain: KAGVTQTPRYLIKTRGQQVTLSCSPISGHRSVSWYQQTPGQGLQFLFEYFSETQRNKGNFPGRFSGRQFSNSRSEMNVSTLELGDSALYLCASSAQGWAGTEAFFGQGTRLTVV.

This chain links TRBV7-9 with TRBJ1-3; TRBD1 aligns across 7 bases. This CDR3 region has 12 residues. CDR1 and CDR2 (germline): SEHNR, FQNEAQ (reference sequence). With V trimmed by 11 bases and J by 7 bases, 8 bases remained unmatched. CDR3 region: CAHRQGGNTIYF. The CDR3 DNA reads TGTGCCCACCGACAGGGCGGTAACACCATATATTTT.

J is TRBJ2-7 and V is TRBV12-3 or TRBV12-4; the D call may be TRBD1 or TRBD2 (5 bases each). The CDR3 is 16 residues long. The V gene lost 5 bases and the J gene lost 0 bases, with 17 bases spanning the gap. The CDR3 bases are TGTGCCAGCAGTACCCGGACGGGGCAAGCCTCCTACGAGCAGTACTTC. Encoded protein: CASSTRTGQASYEQYF.

This chain joins TRBV18 and TRBJ1-5; D unresolved. V was pared by 2 bases and J by 5 bases, with 7 bases between. Per germline, CDR1 KGHSH and CDR2 LQKENI. The CDR3 consists of 13 residues. In DNA, the CDR3 is TGTGCCAGCTCACCAAGTAACCATCAGCCCCAGCATTTT. Translated: CASSPSNHQPQHF.

The rearrangement joins TRBV29-1 to TRBJ2-1; the match to TRBD1 covers 9 bases. The V and J ends lost 8 bases and 5 bases, in that order; junction bases with no gene match: 4. This CDR3 is 12 amino acids long. Looked up from germline, CDR1 is SQVTM and CDR2 is ANQGSEA. The CDR3 sequence: CSPRTGDNEQFF. As DNA, the CDR3 is TGCAGCCCCAGGACAGGGGACAATGAGCAGTTCTTC.

The genes are TRBV5-1 and TRBJ2-1; 7 bases are a match to TRBD2. V shed 2 bases and J 7 bases; nucleotides not matched to a gene: 12. The CDR3 contains 16 residues. Germline V gene data show CDR1 as SGHRS and CDR2 as YFSETQ. The CDR3 loop is CASSFQPGLPVNEQFF. Written as DNA, the CDR3 is TGCGCCAGCAGCTTTCAACCGGGACTACCGGTAAATGAGCAGTTCTTC. Looking up the rest from reference TRBV5-1 and TRBJ2-1 gives the full variable domain: KAGVTQTPRYLIKTRGQQVTLSCSPISGHRSVSWYQQTPGQGLQFLFEYFSETQRNKGNFPGRFSGRQFSNSRSEMNVSTLELGDSALYLCASSFQPGLPVNEQFFGPGTRLTVL.

This clonotype was observed a few times. The chain is built from TRBV19 and TRBJ2-1; TRBD2 agrees at 7 bases. V trimming: 1 base; J trimming: 0 bases; junction bases outside the gene matches: 3. The CDR3 has 16 amino acids. The germline V gene encodes CDR1 LNHDA and CDR2 SQIVND (reference sequence). CDR3 residues: CASSIVGGSSYNEQFF. Written as DNA, the CDR3 is TGTGCCAGTAGTATAGTGGGCGGGAGCTCCTACAATGAGCAGTTCTTC.

The sample holds many counts of this clonotype. The rearrangement uses TRBV5-1 and TRBJ2-1; TRBD2 matches at 7 bases. The J segment lost 2 bases and the V segment lost 2 bases, leaving 4 bases of the junction unmatched. This CDR3 is built from 15 residues. Germline assignment: CDR1 SGHRS and CDR2 YFSETQ. The DNA of the CDR3 is TGCGCCAGCAGCTTCCGGGGGGTACCCTACAATGAGCAGTTCTTC. Its protein is CASSFRGVPYNEQFF.

CDR3 DNA: TGTGCCACCCGCCGGGGACTTACGAACACCGGGGAGCTGTTTTTT. Translated, it gives CATRRGLTNTGELFF. The gene calls are TRBV27 and TRBJ2-2, with D perhaps matching TRBD2 (6 bases). CDR3 size: 15 residues. V shed 10 bases and J shed 0 bases, with 15 bases lying between them. From germline, CDR1 is MNHEY and CDR2 SMNVEV (reference sequence).

In its sample, this clonotype was seen a few times. The rearrangement joins TRBV7-9 to TRBJ2-7; 7 bases agree with TRBD1. This CDR3 contains 12 residues. CDR1 SEHNR and CDR2 FQNEAQ come from the germline V gene (reference sequence). The trim removed 5 bases at V and 5 bases at J, leaving 3 bases unmatched. In nucleotides, the CDR3 is TGTGCCAGCAGCACAGGGGCAGACGAGCAGTACTTC. It is translated as CASSTGADEQYF. The variable domain in full, completed from reference TRBV7-9 and TRBJ2-7, reads DTGVSQNPRHKITKRGQNVTFRCDPISEHNRLYWYRQTLGQGPEFLTYFQNEAQLEKSRLLSDRFSAERPKGSFSTLEIQRTEQGDSAMYLCASSTGADEQYFGPGTRLTVT.